The entry below gives a single TCR beta chain sequence along with its context. The sample comes from a study of T cells in narcolepsy. Germline CDR1 is SGHAT and CDR2 is FQNNGV. The V end lost 4 bases, the J end lost 6 bases, and 11 bases lay between the germline ends. The CDR3 covers 13 residues. Assay used: immunoSEQ multiplex PCR; TCRdb lists only in-frame clones, some missing. The repertoire holds about 17,000 clones, with 70% to 90% as singletons. The sequenced sample consisted of memory (CD45RA-) CD4+ T cells from blood. The gene calls are TRBV11-2 and TRBJ2-3; D uncertain. This clonotype was sampled from a human donor in good health. In DNA, the CDR3 is TGTGCCAGCAGCTCCCGACTTGTTGATACGCAGTATTTT. Amino acid sequence: CASSSRLVDTQYF.